The next 12 T cell receptor beta chains were all read from a single sample in a study of blood T cell repertoires in COVID-19. TCRdb keeps only in-frame clones here, not all; method: immunoSEQ multiplex PCR. Here the sample spans 90,000 to 100,000 clones, about 81% being singletons. Sequencing input: peripheral blood. All receptors derive from a man of 80 years or more with acute or convalescent COVID-19.

The V and J genes are TRBV6-5 and TRBJ1-1, with 7 bases aligning to TRBD1. In germline, CDR1 is MNHEY, CDR2 SVGAGI. The CDR3 runs 12 residues. With 6 bases clipped from V and 8 bases from J, the junction kept 6 bases outside the gene matches. The CDR3 sequence: CASRLDREEAFF. The CDR3 DNA is TGTGCCAGCAGACTAGACAGGGAAGAAGCTTTCTTT.

This clone is a singleton in its sample. The chain employs TRBV5-6 and TRBJ2-3; the D gene is possibly TRBD2 (5 bases). V was cut by 0 bases and J by 4 bases, with 9 bases left in between. CDR1 and CDR2 (germline): SGHDT, YYEEEE. The CDR3 runs to 14 residues. The CDR3 spells CASSLVGVADTQYF. For the CDR3, the DNA is TGTGCCAGCAGCTTGGTCGGGGTGGCAGATACGCAGTATTTT.

The rearrangement links TRBV27 to TRBJ1-5, with TRBD1 as a possible D gene (5 bases). This CDR3 is 16 amino acids long. The germline V gene encodes CDR1 MNHEY and CDR2 SMNVEV (reference sequence). Trimming took 2 bases from V and 5 from J, leaving 16 bases between them. The CDR3 DNA reads as TGTGCCAGCAGTTTAGAGATGACAGTTTTTCATCAGCCCCAGCATTTT. Protein sequence: CASSLEMTVFHQPQHF.

This clone was picked up one time. The V gene is TRBV28, the J gene TRBJ1-6; the match to TRBD1 covers 7 bases. Germline CDR1 and CDR2: MDHEN and SYDVKM. The V and J ends lost 10 bases and 8 bases, in that order; junction bases with no gene match: 8. The length of the CDR3 is 13 residues. This chain's CDR3 is CATQGGKYSPLHF. The CDR3 DNA sequence: TGTGCCACCCAAGGGGGCAAATATTCACCCCTCCACTTT.

V is TRBV19 and J is TRBJ1-6; a possible D gene is TRBD1 (5 bases). V dropped 5 bases and J dropped 8 bases, with 16 bases sitting between them. CDR1 is LNHDA, CDR2 SQIVND, per germline (reference sequence). The CDR3 totals 15 residues. Written as DNA, the CDR3 is TGTGCCAGTAGTTTATCAGTCCAAGGGGATTCACCCCTCCACTTT. Encoded protein: CASSLSVQGDSPLHF.

The table lists this clone with a few counts. The gene calls are TRBV5-1 and TRBJ1-2, with D perhaps matching TRBD1 (5 bases). The CDR3 runs to 15 residues. Germline assignment: CDR1 SGHRS and CDR2 YFSETQ. V was clipped by 0 bases and J by 1 base, with 10 bases between them. CDR3: CASSLVGASNYGYTF. As DNA, the CDR3 is TGCGCCAGCAGCTTGGTAGGGGCAAGTAACTATGGCTACACCTTC.

This sequence joins TRBV5-6 and TRBJ2-3; no clear D gene. V lost 3 bases, J lost 2 bases, and 16 bases lay in between. The CDR3 is 16 amino acids. CDR1 SGHDT and CDR2 YYEEEE come from the germline V gene. CDR3 sequence (DNA): TGTGCCAGCAGCTCTACCGGGTCAAAGTACACAGATACGCAGTATTTT. Its protein is CASSSTGSKYTDTQYF.

The chain recombines TRBV6-5 with TRBJ1-4, with D possibly being TRBD1 (5 bases). The CDR3 extends over 14 amino acids. Germline CDR1 and CDR2: MNHEY and SVGAGI. V lost 6 bases to trimming and J lost 8 bases, with 16 bases between them. The CDR3 nucleotides are TGTGCCAGCAGGCGGGGCCAGGGTAGCGAAAAACTGTTTTTT. The encoded protein is CASRRGQGSEKLFF.

The V and J genes are TRBV14 and TRBJ1-2; D perhaps matches TRBD1 (6 bases). Germline V CDR1 and CDR2: SGHDN, FVKESK. The CDR3 extends over 16 amino acids. V shed 1 base and J shed 6 bases, with 18 bases lying between them. The CDR3 protein is CASSQGGRGNFDGYTF. The CDR3 DNA is TGTGCCAGCAGCCAAGGGGGCAGGGGAAATTTCGATGGCTACACCTTC.

The genes are TRBV29-1 and TRBJ1-1; tentatively, D is TRBD1 (5 bases). This CDR3 comprises 10 residues. Looked up from germline, CDR1 is SQVTM and CDR2 is ANQGSEA. V lost 5 bases and J lost 7, with 8 bases in between. The DNA of the CDR3 is TGCAGCGTTTACGACAGTGAAGCTTTCTTT. Translation: CSVYDSEAFF.

The chain employs TRBV27 and TRBJ1-2, with D possibly TRBD1 on 6 matching bases. Deletions cut 3 bases from V and 5 bases from J, with 13 bases between. Germline V gene data show CDR1 as MNHEY and CDR2 as SMNVEV (reference sequence). The CDR3 consists of 14 residues. CDR3 bases: TGTGCCAGCAGTTTCCAGGGGAAGGGTTATGGCTACACCTTC. Translation gives CASSFQGKGYGYTF.

The V and J genes are TRBV19 and TRBJ2-1; 13 bases align to TRBD2. This CDR3 has 16 amino acids. The germline V gene encodes CDR1 LNHDA and CDR2 SQIVND (reference sequence). V shed 5 bases and J 5 bases; nucleotides not matched to a gene: 6. The CDR3 nucleotides are TGTGCCAGTAGTGGAACTAGCGGGAGGGTAGACAATGAGCAGTTCTTC. Amino acids: CASSGTSGRVDNEQFF.